The source of this T cell receptor beta chain is a study of blood T cell repertoires in COVID-19 (dated by TCRdb to the early 2020s). With regard to the full study: The collaborator samples originated in the United States, Italy and Spain and spanned the acute and convalescent phases of COVID-19. The prospective study material was composed of cDNA or gDNA derived from T cells, B-cell-depleted T cells, or PBMCs. Subjects who had been exposed to COVID-19, were actively infected with it, or had recovered from it provided the deeply sampled blood TCRbeta repertoires that made up the dataset. The repertoires were released in a freely available public database intended as a resource for research on the immune response to SARS-CoV-2. Samples came from the ongoing ImmuneRACE study (first 160 participants) plus 1,254 subjects from 6 global collaborators. Nearly every sample came with metadata listing a de-identified subject ID, COVID-19 status, age in years and sex. Where available, HLA class I and class II types were obtained from metadata supplied by the sample provider rather than from assay-based typing.

Based on the germline V gene (reference sequence), the CDR1 and CDR2 sequences are SEHNR and FQNEAQ. From V the trimming removes 10 bases and from J it removes 0 bases, while the gene matches leave 13 bases of the junction unaccounted for. Its CDR3 holds 16 amino acids, cysteine through phenylalanine. Of the read, only the CDR3 DNA is kept; its 48 bases are in frame from base 1. Beyond this particular receptor, the publication reports: Clinical and demographic metadata were provided uncurated, with the amount varying by source and participant.

With respect to this clone: Its antigen remains undetermined. One base away there is no much larger clone; base qualities are not given.

The collaborating institutions used their own protocols to collect whole blood in K2EDTA tubes. For TCRbeta analysis, collaborator samples were shipped as frozen whole blood, as isolated PBMCs, or as DNA extracted from either sample type. The immunoSEQ Assay, a bias-controlled multiplex PCR, was used to amplify TCRbeta CDR3 regions from genomic DNA. The original pipeline was this. Within the assay, amplification of reference gene primers was used to estimate how many nucleated cells each sample contained. Sequence reads were collapsed and filtered to measure the absolute abundance of every unique TCRbeta CDR3 rearrangement. Productive Simpson clonality was computed per sample as the square root of Simpson's diversity index over productive rearrangements. Here the immuneACCESS table is served through TCRdb, limited to in-frame sequences with V and J called. Missing clones are a known gap in these copies; in checked studies unresolved V genes cover under half, and the rest lacks a known reason. The D gene and trimming were derived from the DNA, and the V and J assignments and clone size from that table. The sample table lists 140,000 or so clones, about 77% of them with a count of one. Jointly, the top ten make up 4.2% of the sample.

The rearrangement joined TRBV7-9 to TRBJ2-7, and 9 junction bases match TRBD2. This sequence was found in a man between 60 and 75 years old with acute or convalescent COVID-19. Sequencing was performed on peripheral blood. The CDR3 region reads CATKPSGRFSSYEQYF. The nucleotide sequence reads as follows: TGTGCCACCAAACCCAGCGGGAGGTTTAGCTCCTACGAGCAGTACTTC.